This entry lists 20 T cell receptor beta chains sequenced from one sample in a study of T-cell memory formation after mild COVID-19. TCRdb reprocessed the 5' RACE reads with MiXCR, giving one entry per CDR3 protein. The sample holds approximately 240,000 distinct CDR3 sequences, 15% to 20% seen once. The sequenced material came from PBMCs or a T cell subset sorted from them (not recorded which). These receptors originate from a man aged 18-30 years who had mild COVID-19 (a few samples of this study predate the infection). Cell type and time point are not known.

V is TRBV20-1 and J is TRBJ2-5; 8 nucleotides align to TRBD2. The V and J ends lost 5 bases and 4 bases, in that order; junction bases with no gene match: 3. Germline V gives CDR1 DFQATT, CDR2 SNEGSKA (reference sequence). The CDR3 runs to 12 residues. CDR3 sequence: CSAPAGGETQYF. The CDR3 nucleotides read TGCAGTGCTCCGGCGGGAGGAGAGACCCAGTACTTC.

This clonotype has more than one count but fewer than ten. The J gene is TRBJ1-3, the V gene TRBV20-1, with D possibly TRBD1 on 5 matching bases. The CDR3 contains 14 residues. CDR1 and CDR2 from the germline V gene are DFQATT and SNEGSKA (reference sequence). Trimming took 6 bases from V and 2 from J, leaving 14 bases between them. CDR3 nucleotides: TGCAGTGCCAGACGGGCAGGGCCTGGAAACACCATATATTTT. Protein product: CSARRAGPGNTIYF.

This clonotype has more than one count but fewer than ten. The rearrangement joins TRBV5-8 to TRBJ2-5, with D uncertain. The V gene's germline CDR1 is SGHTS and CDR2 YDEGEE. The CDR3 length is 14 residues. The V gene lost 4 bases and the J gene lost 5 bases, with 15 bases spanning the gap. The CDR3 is CASSPGPARETQYF. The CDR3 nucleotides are TGTGCCAGCAGCCCCGGACCTGCGCGGGAGACCCAGTACTTC.

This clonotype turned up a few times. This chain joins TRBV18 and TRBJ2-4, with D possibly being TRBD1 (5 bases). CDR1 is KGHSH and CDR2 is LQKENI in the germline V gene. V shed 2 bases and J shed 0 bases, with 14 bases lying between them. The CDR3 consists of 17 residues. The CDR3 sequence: CASSPGAGSLAKNIQYF. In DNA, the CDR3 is TGTGCCAGCTCACCAGGGGCAGGAAGCCTAGCCAAAAACATTCAGTACTTC.

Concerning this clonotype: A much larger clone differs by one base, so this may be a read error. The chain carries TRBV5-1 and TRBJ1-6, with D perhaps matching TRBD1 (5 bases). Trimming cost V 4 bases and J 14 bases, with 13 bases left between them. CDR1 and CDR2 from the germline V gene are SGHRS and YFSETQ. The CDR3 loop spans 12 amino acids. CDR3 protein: CASSVDKATLHF. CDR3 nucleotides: TGCGCCAGCAGCGTGGACAAGGCCACCCTCCACTTT.

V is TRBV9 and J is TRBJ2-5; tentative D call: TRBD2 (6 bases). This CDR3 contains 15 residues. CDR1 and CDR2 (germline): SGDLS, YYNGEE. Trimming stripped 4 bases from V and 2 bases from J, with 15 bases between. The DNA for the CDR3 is TGTGCCAGCAGCCGGGACTCCGGTCAACAAGAGACCCAGTACTTC. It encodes CASSRDSGQQETQYF.

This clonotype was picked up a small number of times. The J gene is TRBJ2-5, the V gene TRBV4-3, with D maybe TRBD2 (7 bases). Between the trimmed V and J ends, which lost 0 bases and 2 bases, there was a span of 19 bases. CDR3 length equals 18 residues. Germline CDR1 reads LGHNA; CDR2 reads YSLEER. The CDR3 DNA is TGCGCCAGCAGCCAAGATTGGGGGCGGGGAGGGTGGCAAGAGACCCAGTACTTC. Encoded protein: CASSQDWGRGGWQETQYF.

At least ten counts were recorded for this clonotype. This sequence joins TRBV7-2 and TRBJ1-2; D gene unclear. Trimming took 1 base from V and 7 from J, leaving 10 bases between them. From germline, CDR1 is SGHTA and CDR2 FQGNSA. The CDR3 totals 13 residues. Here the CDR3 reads CASSLEANIGYTF. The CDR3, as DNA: TGTGCCAGCAGCTTAGAAGCTAATATTGGCTACACCTTC.

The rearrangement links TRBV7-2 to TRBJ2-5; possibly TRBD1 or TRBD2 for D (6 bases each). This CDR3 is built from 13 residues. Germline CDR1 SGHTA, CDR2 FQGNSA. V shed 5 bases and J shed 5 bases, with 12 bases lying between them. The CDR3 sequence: CASSARGRETQYF. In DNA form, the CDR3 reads TGTGCCAGCAGCGCCCGGGGGCGGGAGACCCAGTACTTC.

The chain's CDR3 is CASSSRILVYTF. CDR3 DNA sequence: TGTGCCAGCAGCTCCCGTATTCTGGTCTACACCTTC. This chain connects TRBV7-9 to TRBJ1-2; D remains ambiguous. Trimming shortened V by 4 bases and J by 10 bases, and 13 bases separated the two germline ends. Germline lookup yields CDR1 SEHNR and CDR2 FQNEAQ (reference sequence). The CDR3 is made up of 12 amino acids.

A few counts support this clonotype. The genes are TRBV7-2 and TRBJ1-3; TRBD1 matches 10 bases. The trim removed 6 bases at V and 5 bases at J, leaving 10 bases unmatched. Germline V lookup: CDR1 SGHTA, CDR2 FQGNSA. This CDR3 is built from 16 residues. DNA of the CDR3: TGTGCCAGCAGTCCTGACAGGGGGCTTTACCGAAACACCATATATTTT. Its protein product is CASSPDRGLYRNTIYF.

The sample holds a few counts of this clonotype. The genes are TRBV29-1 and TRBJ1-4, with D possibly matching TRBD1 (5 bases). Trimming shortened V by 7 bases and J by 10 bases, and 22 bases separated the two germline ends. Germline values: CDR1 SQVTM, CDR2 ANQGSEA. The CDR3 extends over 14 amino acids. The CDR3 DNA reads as TGCAGCGCTCGGTCACAGGTCAAAGAAGGAAAACTGTTTTTT. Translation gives CSARSQVKEGKLFF.

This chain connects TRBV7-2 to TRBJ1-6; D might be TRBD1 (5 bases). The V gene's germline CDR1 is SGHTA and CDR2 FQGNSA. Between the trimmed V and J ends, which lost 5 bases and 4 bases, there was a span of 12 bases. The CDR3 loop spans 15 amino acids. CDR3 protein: CASSREGTYNSPLHF. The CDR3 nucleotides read TGTGCCAGCAGCCGAGAAGGGACTTATAATTCACCCCTCCACTTT.

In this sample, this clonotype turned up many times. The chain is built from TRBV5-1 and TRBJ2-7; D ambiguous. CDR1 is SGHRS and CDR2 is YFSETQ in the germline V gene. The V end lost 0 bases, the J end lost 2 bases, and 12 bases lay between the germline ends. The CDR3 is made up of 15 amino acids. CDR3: CASSLVPDPTYEQYF. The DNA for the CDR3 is TGCGCCAGCAGCTTGGTTCCCGATCCCACCTACGAGCAGTACTTC.

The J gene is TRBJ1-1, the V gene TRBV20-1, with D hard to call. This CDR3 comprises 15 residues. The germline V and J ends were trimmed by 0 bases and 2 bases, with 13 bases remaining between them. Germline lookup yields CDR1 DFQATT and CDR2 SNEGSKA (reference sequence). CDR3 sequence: CSARDRRKGNTEAFF. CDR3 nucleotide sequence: TGCAGTGCTAGAGATCGGAGAAAGGGTAACACTGAAGCTTTCTTT.

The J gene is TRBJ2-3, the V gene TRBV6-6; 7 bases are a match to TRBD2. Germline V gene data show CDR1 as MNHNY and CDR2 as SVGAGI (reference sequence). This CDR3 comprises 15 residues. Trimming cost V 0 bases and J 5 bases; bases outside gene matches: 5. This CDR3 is CASSYSNWGGDTQYF. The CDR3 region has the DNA TGTGCCAGCAGTTACTCCAACTGGGGGGGAGATACGCAGTATTTT.

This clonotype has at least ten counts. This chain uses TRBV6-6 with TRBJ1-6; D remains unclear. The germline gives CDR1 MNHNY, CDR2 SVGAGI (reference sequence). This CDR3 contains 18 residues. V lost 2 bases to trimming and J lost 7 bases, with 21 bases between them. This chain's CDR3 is CASSYPEGPFGRNSPLHF. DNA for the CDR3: TGTGCCAGCAGTTACCCGGAAGGACCCTTTGGGAGGAATTCACCCCTCCACTTT.

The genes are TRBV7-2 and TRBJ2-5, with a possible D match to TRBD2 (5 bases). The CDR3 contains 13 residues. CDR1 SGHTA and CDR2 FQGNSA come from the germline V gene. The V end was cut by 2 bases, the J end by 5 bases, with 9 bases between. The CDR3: CASSLTLAETQYF. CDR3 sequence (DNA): TGTGCCAGCAGCTTAACCCTAGCCGAGACCCAGTACTTC. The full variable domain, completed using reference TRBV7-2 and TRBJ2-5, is GAGVSQSPSNKVTEKGKDVELRCDPISGHTALYWYRQSLGQGLEFLIYFQGNSAPDKSGLPSDRFSAERTGGSVSTLTIQRTQQEDSAVYLCASSLTLAETQYFGPGTRLLVL.

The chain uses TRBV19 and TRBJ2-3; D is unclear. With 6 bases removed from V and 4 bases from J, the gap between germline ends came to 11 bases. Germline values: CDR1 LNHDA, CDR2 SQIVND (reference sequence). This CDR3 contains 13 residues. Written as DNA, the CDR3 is TGTGCCAGTAGGTCTATCCCCCCAGATACGCAGTATTTT. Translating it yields CASRSIPPDTQYF.

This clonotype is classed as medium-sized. CDR3 region: CASSLETSGYEQYF. DNA for the CDR3: TGCGCCAGCAGCTTGGAGACTAGCGGCTACGAGCAGTACTTC. The chain is built from TRBV5-1 and TRBJ2-7, with 9 bases matching TRBD2. After removal of 0 bases from V and 3 bases from J, the junction contained 1 base not matched to a gene. This CDR3 contains 14 residues. Germline V CDR1 and CDR2: SGHRS, YFSETQ.